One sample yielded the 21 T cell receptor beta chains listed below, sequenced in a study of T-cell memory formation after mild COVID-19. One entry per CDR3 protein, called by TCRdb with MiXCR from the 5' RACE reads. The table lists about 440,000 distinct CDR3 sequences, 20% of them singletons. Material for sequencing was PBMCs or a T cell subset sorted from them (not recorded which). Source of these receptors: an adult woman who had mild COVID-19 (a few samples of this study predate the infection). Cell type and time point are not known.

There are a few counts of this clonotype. CDR3 protein: CASSLKAGGAFDEQFF. In nucleotides, the CDR3 is TGTGCCAGCAGCTTAAAGGCAGGGGGCGCATTTGATGAGCAGTTCTTC. The V gene is TRBV7-8, the J gene TRBJ2-1, with 8 bases matching TRBD1. Per the germline V gene, CDR1 is SGHVS and CDR2 is FQNEAQ. This CDR3 comprises 16 residues. V lost 2 bases to trimming and J lost 8 bases; unmatched junction nucleotides: 11.

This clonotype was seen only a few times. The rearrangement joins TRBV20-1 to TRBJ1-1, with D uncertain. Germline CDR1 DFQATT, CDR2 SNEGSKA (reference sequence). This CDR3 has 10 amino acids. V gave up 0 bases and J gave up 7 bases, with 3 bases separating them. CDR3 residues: CSAREGEAFF. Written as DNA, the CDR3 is TGCAGTGCTAGAGAGGGTGAAGCTTTCTTT.

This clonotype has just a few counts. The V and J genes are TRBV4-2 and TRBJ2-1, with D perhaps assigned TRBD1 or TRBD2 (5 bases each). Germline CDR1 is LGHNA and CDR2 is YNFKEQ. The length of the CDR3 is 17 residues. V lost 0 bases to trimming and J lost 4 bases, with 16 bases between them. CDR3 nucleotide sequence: TGTGCCAGCAGCCAAGATCGTCTGAGGGGTGGTTACAATGAGCAGTTCTTC. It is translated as CASSQDRLRGGYNEQFF.

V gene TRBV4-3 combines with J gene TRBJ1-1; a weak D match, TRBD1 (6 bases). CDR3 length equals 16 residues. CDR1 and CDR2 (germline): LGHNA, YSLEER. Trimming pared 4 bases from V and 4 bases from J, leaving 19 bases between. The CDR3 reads CASSRDLQGSVTEAFF. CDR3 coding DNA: TGCGCCAGCAGCCGAGATTTACAGGGTTCGGTCACTGAAGCTTTCTTT.

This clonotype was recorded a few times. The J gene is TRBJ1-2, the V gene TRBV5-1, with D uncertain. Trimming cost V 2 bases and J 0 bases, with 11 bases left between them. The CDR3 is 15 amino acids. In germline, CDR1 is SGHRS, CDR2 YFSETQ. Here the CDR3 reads CASSLRRWTNYGYTF. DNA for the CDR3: TGCGCCAGCAGCTTACGACGTTGGACTAACTATGGCTACACCTTC.

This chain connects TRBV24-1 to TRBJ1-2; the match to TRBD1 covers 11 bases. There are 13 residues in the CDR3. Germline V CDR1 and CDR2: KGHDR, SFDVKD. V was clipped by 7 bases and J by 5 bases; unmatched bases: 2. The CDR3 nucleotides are TGTGCCACCAGCCGGGACAGGGGGTATGGCTACACCTTC. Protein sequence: CATSRDRGYGYTF.

CDR3 sequence reads: CASRTTGQGHPFF. The CDR3 nucleotides are TGTGCCAGCCGAACAACCGGACAAGGGCACCCTTTCTTT. This sequence joins TRBV25-1 and TRBJ1-1; TRBD1 might be the D (5 bases). The germline V and J ends were trimmed by 8 bases and 12 bases, with 22 bases remaining between them. The CDR3 is 13 residues long. CDR1 is MGHDK and CDR2 is SYGVNS in the germline V gene.

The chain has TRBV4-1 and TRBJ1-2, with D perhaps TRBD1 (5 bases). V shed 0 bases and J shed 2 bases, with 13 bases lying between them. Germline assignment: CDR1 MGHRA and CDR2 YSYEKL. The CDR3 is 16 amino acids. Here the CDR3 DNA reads TGCGCCAGCAGCCAAGAGGGGCGGGCTACGAACTATGGCTACACCTTC. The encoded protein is CASSQEGRATNYGYTF.

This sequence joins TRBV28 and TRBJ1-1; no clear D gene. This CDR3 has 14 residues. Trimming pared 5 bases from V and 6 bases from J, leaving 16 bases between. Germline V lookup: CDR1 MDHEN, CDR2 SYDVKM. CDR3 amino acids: CASSPLDLGSEAFF. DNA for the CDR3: TGTGCCAGCAGTCCCCTCGACCTGGGGTCTGAAGCTTTCTTT. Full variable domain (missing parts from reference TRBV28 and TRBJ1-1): DVKVTQSSRYLVKRTGEKVFLECVQDMDHENMFWYRQDPGLGLRLIYFSYDVKMKEKGDIPEGYSVSREKKERFSLILESASTNQTSMYLCASSPLDLGSEAFFGQGTRLTVV.

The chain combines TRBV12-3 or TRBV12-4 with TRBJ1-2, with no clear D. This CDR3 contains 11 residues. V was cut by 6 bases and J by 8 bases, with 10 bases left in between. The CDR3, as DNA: TGTGCCAGCAGGCTGGGTTCGGGCTACACCTTC. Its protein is CASRLGSGYTF.

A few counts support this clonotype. Here the CDR3 reads CSVETGANVLTF. The CDR3 region has the DNA TGCAGCGTTGAAACCGGGGCCAACGTCCTGACTTTC. The genes are TRBV29-1 and TRBJ2-6; D gene unclear. The CDR3 has 12 amino acids. In germline, CDR1 is SQVTM, CDR2 ANQGSEA. V was trimmed by 2 bases and J by 4 bases, leaving 3 bases between them.

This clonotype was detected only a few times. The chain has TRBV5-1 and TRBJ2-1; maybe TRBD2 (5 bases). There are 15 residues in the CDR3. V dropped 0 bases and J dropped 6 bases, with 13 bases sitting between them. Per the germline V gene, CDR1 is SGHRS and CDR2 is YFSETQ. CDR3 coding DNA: TGCGCCAGCAGCTTGGGGACTCCCTTGTCCAATGAGCAGTTCTTC. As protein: CASSLGTPLSNEQFF. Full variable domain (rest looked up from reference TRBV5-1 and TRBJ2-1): KAGVTQTPRYLIKTRGQQVTLSCSPISGHRSVSWYQQTPGQGLQFLFEYFSETQRNKGNFPGRFSGRQFSNSRSEMNVSTLELGDSALYLCASSLGTPLSNEQFFGPGTRLTVL.

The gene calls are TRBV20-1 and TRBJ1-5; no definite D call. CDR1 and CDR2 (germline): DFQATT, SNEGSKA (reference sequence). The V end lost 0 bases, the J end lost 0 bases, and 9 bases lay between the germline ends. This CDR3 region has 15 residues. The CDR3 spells CSARDYSFSNQPQHF. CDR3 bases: TGCAGTGCTAGAGATTACAGCTTTAGCAATCAGCCCCAGCATTTT.

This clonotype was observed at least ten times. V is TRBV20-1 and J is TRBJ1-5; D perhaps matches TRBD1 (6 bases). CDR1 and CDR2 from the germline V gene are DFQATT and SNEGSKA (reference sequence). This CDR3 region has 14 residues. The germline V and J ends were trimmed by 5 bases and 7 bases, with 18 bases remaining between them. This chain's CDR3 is CSAPAQGPKQPQHF. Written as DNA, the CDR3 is TGCAGTGCTCCCGCGCAGGGGCCGAAGCAGCCCCAGCATTTT.

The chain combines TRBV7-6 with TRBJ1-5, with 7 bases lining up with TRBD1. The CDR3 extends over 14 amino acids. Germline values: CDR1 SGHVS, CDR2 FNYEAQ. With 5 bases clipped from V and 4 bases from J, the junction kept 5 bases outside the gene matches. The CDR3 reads CASSAGTANQPQHF. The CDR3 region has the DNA TGTGCCAGCAGCGCTGGGACAGCGAATCAGCCCCAGCATTTT.

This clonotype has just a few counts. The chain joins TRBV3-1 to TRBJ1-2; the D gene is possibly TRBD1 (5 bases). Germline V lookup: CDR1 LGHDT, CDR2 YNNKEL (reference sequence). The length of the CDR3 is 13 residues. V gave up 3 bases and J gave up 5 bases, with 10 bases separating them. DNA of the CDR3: TGTGCCAGCAGCCATCCCAGGGTTTATGGCTACACCTTC. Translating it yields CASSHPRVYGYTF.

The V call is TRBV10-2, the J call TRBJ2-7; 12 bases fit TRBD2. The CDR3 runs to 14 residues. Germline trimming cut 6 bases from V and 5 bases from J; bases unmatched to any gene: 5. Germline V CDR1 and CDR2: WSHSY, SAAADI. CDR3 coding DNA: TGCGCCAGCAGATCGACTAGCGGGGGCGACGAGCAGTACTTC. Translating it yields CASRSTSGGDEQYF.

The CDR3 is CASSYRGGDDLYGYTF. For the CDR3, the DNA is TGTGCCAGCAGCTACCGGGGGGGAGATGACCTCTATGGCTACACCTTC. The rearrangement links TRBV13 to TRBJ1-2; D possibly corresponds to TRBD1 (5 bases). V lost 4 bases to trimming and J lost 4 bases, with 19 bases between them. The CDR3 loop spans 16 amino acids. Germline-derived CDR1 and CDR2 are PRHDT and FYEKMQ (reference sequence).

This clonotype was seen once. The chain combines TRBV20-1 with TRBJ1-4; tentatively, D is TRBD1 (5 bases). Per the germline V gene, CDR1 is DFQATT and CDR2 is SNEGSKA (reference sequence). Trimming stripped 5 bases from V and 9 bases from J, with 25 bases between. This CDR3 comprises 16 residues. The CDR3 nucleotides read TGCAGTGCTTTGCAACCCCGACGGGGCGCGGAGAAAAAACTGTTTTTT. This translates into CSALQPRRGAEKKLFF.

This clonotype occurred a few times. The DNA for the CDR3 is TGTGCCACCAGCAAAACCCTGGAGCAGGGCTATGGCTACACCTTC. As protein: CATSKTLEQGYGYTF. The chain employs TRBV15 and TRBJ1-2, with D possibly matching TRBD1 (5 bases). V lost 4 bases, J lost 4 bases, and 16 bases lay in between. The CDR3 sequence is 15 residues long. Germline V gives CDR1 LNHNV, CDR2 YYDKDF (reference sequence).

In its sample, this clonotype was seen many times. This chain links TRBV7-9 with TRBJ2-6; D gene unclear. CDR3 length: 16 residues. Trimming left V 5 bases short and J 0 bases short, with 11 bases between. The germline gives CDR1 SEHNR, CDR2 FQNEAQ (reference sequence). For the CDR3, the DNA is TGTGCCAGCAGCCCCGGATCTTACTCTGGGGCCAACGTCCTGACTTTC. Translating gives CASSPGSYSGANVLTF.